The next 22 T cell receptor beta chains were all read from a single sample in a study of T cell responses to AZD1222 COVID-19 vaccine. Sequencing was performed with immunoSEQ multiplex PCR; in TCRdb, only in-frame clones are kept and a portion is missing. The sample has roughly 120,000 clones, around 87% seen once. The sample consisted of peripheral blood, taken 28 days after the second AZD1222 dose. Receptor source: an adult who received the AZD1222 COVID-19 vaccine.

In its sample, this clone was seen once. This chain uses TRBV18 with TRBJ2-7; perhaps TRBD1 as D (5 bases). The V and J ends lost 3 bases and 2 bases respectively, with 5 bases between them. The CDR3 loop spans 12 amino acids. Germline V gene data show CDR1 as KGHSH and CDR2 as LQKENI. CDR3 region: CASSPDTYEQYF. CDR3 DNA sequence: TGTGCCAGCTCACCGGACACCTACGAGCAGTACTTC.

V gene TRBV6-6 combines with J gene TRBJ2-7, with TRBD1 as a possible D gene (5 bases). CDR3 length: 14 amino acids. Trimming removed 2 bases from V and 2 bases from J, with 10 bases in between. Per the germline V gene, CDR1 is MNHNY and CDR2 is SVGAGI (reference sequence). CDR3 DNA: TGTGCCAGCAGTTACCCGACAGCCGCCTACGAGCAGTACTTC. Translated, it gives CASSYPTAAYEQYF.

The rearrangement links TRBV18 to TRBJ1-1; D unresolved. Germline assignment: CDR1 KGHSH and CDR2 LQKENI. This CDR3 contains 16 residues. Trimming left V 0 bases short and J 0 bases short, with 11 bases between. The CDR3 region is CASSPPVEQMNTEAFF. The CDR3 region has the DNA TGTGCCAGCTCACCACCTGTCGAACAAATGAACACTGAAGCTTTCTTT.

V usage is TRBV28 and J usage is TRBJ1-2, with D possibly TRBD1 on 6 matching bases. V lost 7 bases, J lost 1 base, and 10 bases lay in between. The CDR3 contains 13 residues. The V gene's germline CDR1 is MDHEN and CDR2 SYDVKM. The CDR3 here is CASTDSFNYGYTF. The CDR3 nucleotides read TGTGCCAGCACGGACAGCTTTAACTATGGCTACACCTTC.

J is TRBJ1-5 and V is TRBV10-3; TRBD1 might be the D (6 bases). There are 14 residues in the CDR3. V lost 3 bases, J lost 6 bases, and 12 bases lay in between. CDR1 and CDR2 (germline): ENHRY, SYGVKD. CDR3 sequence (DNA): TGTGCCATCAGTGAATACAGGGCGGGTCAGCCCCAGCATTTT. Residues: CAISEYRAGQPQHF.

This clone was observed a handful of times. This chain links TRBV5-1 with TRBJ2-7, with a weak D call TRBD2 (5 bases). CDR3 length: 15 amino acids. The germline V gene encodes CDR1 SGHRS and CDR2 YFSETQ. Trimming took 0 bases from V and 2 from J, leaving 12 bases between them. CDR3: CASSLAEGSTYEQYF. In DNA form, the CDR3 reads TGCGCCAGCAGCTTGGCCGAGGGCAGTACCTACGAGCAGTACTTC.

In this sample, this clone turned up a few times. The chain carries TRBV7-3 and TRBJ2-2, with D perhaps TRBD1 (6 bases). V lost 5 bases to trimming and J lost 1 base, with 14 bases between them. The CDR3 totals 16 residues. Germline-derived CDR1 and CDR2 are SGHTA and FQGTGA. The CDR3 bases are TGTGCCAGCAGCCCACGGGGCAGGGGGAACACCGGGGAGCTGTTTTTT. This sequence encodes CASSPRGRGNTGELFF.

This chain links TRBV18 with TRBJ2-1; D remains ambiguous. The CDR3 covers 15 residues. Germline V gene sequence: CDR1 KGHSH, CDR2 LQKENI. The V gene lost 1 base and the J gene lost 8 bases, with 15 bases spanning the gap. CDR3 nucleotides: TGTGCCAGCTCACCACGGGCGAAGCCTTCGCATGAGCAGTTCTTC. It is translated as CASSPRAKPSHEQFF.

The genes are TRBV3-1 (or the pseudogene TRBV3-2) and TRBJ2-2, with a weak D call TRBD1 (6 bases). Germline V lookup: CDR1 LGHDT, CDR2 YNNKEL (reference sequence). The CDR3 consists of 14 residues. Trimming took off 4 bases at V and 3 bases at J, with 9 bases between the two ends. In DNA form, the CDR3 reads TGTGCCAGCAGCCGGGGACACGACACCGGGGAGCTGTTTTTT. This codes for CASSRGHDTGELFF.

This clone came up once. This rearrangement joins TRBV12-5 to TRBJ1-1; 7 bases match TRBD1. Trimming took 6 bases from V and 6 from J; bases not matched to a gene: 7. Germline CDR1 LGHNT, CDR2 FRNRAP. The CDR3 is 13 residues long. The CDR3 sequence: CASGAGQVAEAFF. The CDR3, as DNA: TGTGCTAGTGGAGCCGGACAGGTGGCTGAAGCTTTCTTT.

The chain uses TRBV4-1 and TRBJ1-4, with 8 bases identical to TRBD1. J lost 1 base, V lost 5 bases, and 9 bases had no gene match. This CDR3 has 17 residues. Germline V gives CDR1 MGHRA, CDR2 YSYEKL. In DNA form, the CDR3 reads TGCGCCAGCAGCGCCAGACAGGGGTTGGTAACTAATGAAAAACTGTTTTTT. Residues: CASSARQGLVTNEKLFF.

The rearrangement uses TRBV7-8 and TRBJ1-3, with a tentative D call TRBD1 (5 bases). Germline values: CDR1 SGHVS, CDR2 FQNEAQ. This CDR3 spans 17 amino acids. V was trimmed by 2 bases and J by 0 bases, leaving 14 bases between them. The CDR3 DNA reads as TGTGCCAGCAGCTTAAATGCAGGGACCTTCTCTGGAAACACCATATATTTT. Its translation: CASSLNAGTFSGNTIYF.

This chain connects TRBV28 to TRBJ1-2; D uncertain. This CDR3 is built from 19 residues. Germline loops: CDR1 MDHEN, CDR2 SYDVKM. V was shortened by 2 bases and J by 2 bases, with 24 bases between the two germline ends. The CDR3 loop reads CASSLIKGPYAASNYGYTF. CDR3 coding DNA: TGTGCCAGCAGTTTAATCAAGGGCCCGTACGCCGCTTCAAACTATGGCTACACCTTC.

This clone was picked up one time. The V gene is TRBV27, the J gene TRBJ2-3; TRBD1 is a possible D gene (5 bases). CDR1 and CDR2 from the germline V gene are MNHEY and SMNVEV (reference sequence). The CDR3 extends over 14 amino acids. The V and J ends lost 5 bases and 6 bases respectively, with 15 bases between them. As DNA, the CDR3 is TGTGCCAGCAGTCTCGGACACACCCGGGATACGCAGTATTTT. Translation gives CASSLGHTRDTQYF.

This clone was found once. This chain joins TRBV10-3 and TRBJ2-2, with 10 nucleotides matching TRBD2. CDR3 length: 17 amino acids. V trimming: 0 bases; J trimming: 0 bases; junction bases outside the gene matches: 1. Per the germline V gene, CDR1 is ENHRY and CDR2 is SYGVKD. The CDR3 loop reads CAISESSGGSNTGELFF. The DNA of the CDR3 is TGTGCCATCAGTGAGTCTAGCGGGGGGTCGAACACCGGGGAGCTGTTTTTT.

This clone came up once. J is TRBJ1-1 and V is TRBV4-3; 9 nucleotides agree with TRBD1. The CDR3 is 18 residues long. With V trimmed by 0 bases and J by 3 bases, 11 bases remained unmatched. Germline V gene data show CDR1 as LGHNA and CDR2 as YSLEER. The DNA of the CDR3 is TGCGCCAGCAGCCAAGACAGGACCTTGGGACAGGGACACACTGAAGCTTTCTTT. Its protein product is CASSQDRTLGQGHTEAFF.

For the CDR3, the DNA is TGTGCCAGCAGTCACAGGACAGGGGACGAAAAACTGTTTTTT. Protein product: CASSHRTGDEKLFF. This chain links TRBV28 with TRBJ1-4; 9 nucleotides agree with TRBD1. The CDR3 is 14 amino acids. Germline V gene lookup returns CDR1 MDHEN and CDR2 SYDVKM. V was clipped by 5 bases and J by 8 bases; unmatched bases: 6.

The rearrangement joins TRBV4-2 to TRBJ1-5, with TRBD1 identical over 7 bases. This CDR3 spans 17 amino acids. V lost 0 bases, J lost 0 bases, and 5 bases stayed unmatched. CDR1 LGHNA and CDR2 YNFKEQ come from the germline V gene. CDR3 DNA sequence: TGTGCCAGCAGCCAAGAAGGGACAGTCTATAGCAATCAGCCCCAGCATTTT. Amino acids: CASSQEGTVYSNQPQHF.

The rearrangement links TRBV7-9 to TRBJ1-2; D perhaps matches TRBD1 (5 bases). This CDR3 spans 12 amino acids. V was cut by 5 bases and J by 5 bases, with 9 bases left in between. Germline CDR1 SEHNR, CDR2 FQNEAQ (reference sequence). This CDR3 reads CASSVGGYGYTF. DNA of the CDR3: TGTGCCAGCAGCGTGGGGGGGTATGGCTACACCTTC.

The chain has TRBV5-5 and TRBJ1-6; D may be TRBD1 (5 bases). Germline CDR1 and CDR2: SGHKS and YYEKEE (reference sequence). CDR3 length: 14 amino acids. V lost 2 bases to trimming and J lost 7 bases, with 10 bases between them. The CDR3 bases are TGTGCCAGCAGCTTCTCACAGGCGAATTCACCCCTCCACTTT. It specifies CASSFSQANSPLHF. Based on the CDR3 plus reference TRBV5-5 and TRBJ1-6, the full variable domain is DAGVTQSPTHLIKTRGQQVTLRCSPISGHKSVSWYQQVLGQGPQFIFQYYEKEERGRGNFPDRFSARQFPNYSSELNVNALLLGDSALYLCASSFSQANSPLHFGNGTRLTVT.

V usage is TRBV7-6 and J usage is TRBJ1-4; 8 nucleotides line up with TRBD1. Trimming at V came to 5 bases and at J to 6 bases, leaving 14 bases not matched to a gene. This CDR3 has 17 amino acids. CDR1 SGHVS and CDR2 FNYEAQ come from the germline V gene. The CDR3: CASSLIAPGQVDEKLFF. The CDR3 DNA reads TGTGCCAGCAGCCTAATTGCACCGGGACAGGTGGATGAAAAACTGTTTTTT.

The chain uses TRBV6-2 or TRBV6-3 and TRBJ1-2; 9 nucleotides line up with TRBD1. Germline loops: CDR1 MNHEY, CDR2 SVGEGT. This CDR3 comprises 16 residues. The V and J ends lost 5 bases and 2 bases, in that order; junction bases with no gene match: 9. In DNA form, the CDR3 reads TGTGCCAGCAGTAAGGGACAGGGAGTGGCAAACTATGGCTACACCTTC. Amino acid sequence: CASSKGQGVANYGYTF.